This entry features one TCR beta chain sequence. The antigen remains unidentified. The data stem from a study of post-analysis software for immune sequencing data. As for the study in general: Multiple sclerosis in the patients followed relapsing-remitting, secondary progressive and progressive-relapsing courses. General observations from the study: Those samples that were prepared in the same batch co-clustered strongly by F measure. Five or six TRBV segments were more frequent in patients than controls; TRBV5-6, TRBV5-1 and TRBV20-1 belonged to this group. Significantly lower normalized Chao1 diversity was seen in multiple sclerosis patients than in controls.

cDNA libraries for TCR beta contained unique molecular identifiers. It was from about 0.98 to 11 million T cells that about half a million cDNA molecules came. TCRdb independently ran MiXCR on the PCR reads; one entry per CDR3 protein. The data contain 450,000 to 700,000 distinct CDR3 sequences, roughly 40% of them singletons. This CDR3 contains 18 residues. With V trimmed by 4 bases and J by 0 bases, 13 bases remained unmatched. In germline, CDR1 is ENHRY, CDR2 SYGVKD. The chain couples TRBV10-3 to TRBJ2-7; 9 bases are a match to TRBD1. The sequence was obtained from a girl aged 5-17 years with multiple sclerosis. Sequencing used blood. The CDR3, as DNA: TGTGCCATCAGTGGTCCCGGGACAGGGAGCAGTCTCTCCTACGAGCAGTACTTC. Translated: CAISGPGTGSSLSYEQYF.